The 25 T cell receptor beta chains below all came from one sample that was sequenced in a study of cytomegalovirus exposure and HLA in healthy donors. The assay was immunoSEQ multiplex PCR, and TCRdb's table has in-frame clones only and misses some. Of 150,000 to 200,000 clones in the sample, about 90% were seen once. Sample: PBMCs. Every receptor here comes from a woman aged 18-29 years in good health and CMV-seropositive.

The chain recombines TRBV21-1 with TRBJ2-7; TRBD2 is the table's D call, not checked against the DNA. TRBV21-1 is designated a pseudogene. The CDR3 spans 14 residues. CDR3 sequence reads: CARREGSPAYEQYF. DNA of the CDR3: TGTGCCCGACGGGAGGGTTCCCCAGCCTACGAGCAGTACTTC.

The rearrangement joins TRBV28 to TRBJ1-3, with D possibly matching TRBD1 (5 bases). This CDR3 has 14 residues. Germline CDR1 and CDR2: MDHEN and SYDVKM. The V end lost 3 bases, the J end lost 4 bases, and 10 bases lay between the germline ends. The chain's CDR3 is CASSFLGPGNTIYF. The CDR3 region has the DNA TGTGCCAGCAGTTTCTTGGGGCCCGGAAACACCATATATTTT.

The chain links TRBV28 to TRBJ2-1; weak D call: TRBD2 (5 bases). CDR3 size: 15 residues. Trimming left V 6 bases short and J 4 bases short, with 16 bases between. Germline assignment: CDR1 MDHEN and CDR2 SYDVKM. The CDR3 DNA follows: TGTGCCAGCAGAGTCAGGCTAGGAGGTTACAATGAGCAGTTCTTC. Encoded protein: CASRVRLGGYNEQFF. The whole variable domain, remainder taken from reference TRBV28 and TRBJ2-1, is DVKVTQSSRYLVKRTGEKVFLECVQDMDHENMFWYRQDPGLGLRLIYFSYDVKMKEKGDIPEGYSVSREKKERFSLILESASTNQTSMYLCASRVRLGGYNEQFFGPGTRLTVL.

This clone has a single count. The CDR3 DNA reads as TGTGCCAGCTCACCTCGACTAGCGGGAGACTACAATGAGCAGTTCTTC. Protein sequence: CASSPRLAGDYNEQFF. This sequence joins TRBV18 and TRBJ2-1; 12 bases line up with TRBD2. The V gene end was trimmed by 3 bases and the J gene end by 3 bases; junction bases not matched to a gene: 3. CDR3 length equals 16 residues. Germline V gene sequence: CDR1 KGHSH, CDR2 LQKENI.

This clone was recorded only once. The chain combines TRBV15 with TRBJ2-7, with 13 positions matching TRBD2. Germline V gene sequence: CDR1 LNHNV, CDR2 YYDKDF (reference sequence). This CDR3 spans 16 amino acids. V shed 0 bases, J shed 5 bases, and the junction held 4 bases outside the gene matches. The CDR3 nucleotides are TGTGCCACCAGCAGAGATGGACTAGCGGGAGTAAACGAGCAGTACTTC. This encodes CATSRDGLAGVNEQYF.

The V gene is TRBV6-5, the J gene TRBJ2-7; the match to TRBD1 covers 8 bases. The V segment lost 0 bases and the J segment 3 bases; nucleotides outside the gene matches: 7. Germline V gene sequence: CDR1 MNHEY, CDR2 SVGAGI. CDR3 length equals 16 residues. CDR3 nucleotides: TGTGCCAGCAGTTACTCGGGACAGGTCACCTTCTACGAGCAGTACTTC. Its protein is CASSYSGQVTFYEQYF.

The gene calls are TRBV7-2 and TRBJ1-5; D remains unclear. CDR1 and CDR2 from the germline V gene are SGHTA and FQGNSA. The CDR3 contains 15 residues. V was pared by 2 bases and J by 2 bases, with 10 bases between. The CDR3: CASSLNRGGNQPQHF. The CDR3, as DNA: TGTGCCAGCAGCTTAAACCGGGGAGGCAATCAGCCCCAGCATTTT.

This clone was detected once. CDR3 sequence reads: CASSVALAKNIQYF. CDR3 nucleotides: TGTGCCAGCAGTGTAGCCTTAGCCAAAAACATTCAGTACTTC. This chain uses TRBV6-4 with TRBJ2-4; D gene ambiguous. V was shortened by 4 bases and J by 0 bases, with 7 bases between the two germline ends. Per the germline V gene, CDR1 is MRHNA and CDR2 is SNTAGT. The CDR3 is 14 residues long.

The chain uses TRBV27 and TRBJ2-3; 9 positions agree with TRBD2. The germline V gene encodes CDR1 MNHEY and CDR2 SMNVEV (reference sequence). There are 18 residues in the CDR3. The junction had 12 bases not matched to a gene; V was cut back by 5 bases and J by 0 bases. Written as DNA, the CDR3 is TGTGCCAGCAGTCTACTAGCGGGCGTTTCGGCTAGCACAGATACGCAGTATTTT. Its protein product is CASSLLAGVSASTDTQYF.

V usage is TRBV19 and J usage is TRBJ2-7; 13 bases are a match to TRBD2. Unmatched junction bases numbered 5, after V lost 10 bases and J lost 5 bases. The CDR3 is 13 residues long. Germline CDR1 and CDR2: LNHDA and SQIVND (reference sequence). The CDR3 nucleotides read TGTGCCACCAGACTAGCGGGAGGCCACGAGCAGTACTTC. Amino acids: CATRLAGGHEQYF.

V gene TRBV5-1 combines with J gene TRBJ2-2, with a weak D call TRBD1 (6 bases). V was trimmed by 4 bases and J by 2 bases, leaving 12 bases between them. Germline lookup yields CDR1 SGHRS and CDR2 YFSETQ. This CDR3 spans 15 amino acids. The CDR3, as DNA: TGCGCCAGCAGCCGGACGGGACAAAACACCGGGGAGCTGTTTTTT. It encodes CASSRTGQNTGELFF. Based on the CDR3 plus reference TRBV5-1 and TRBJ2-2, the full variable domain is KAGVTQTPRYLIKTRGQQVTLSCSPISGHRSVSWYQQTPGQGLQFLFEYFSETQRNKGNFPGRFSGRQFSNSRSEMNVSTLELGDSALYLCASSRTGQNTGELFFGEGSRLTVL.

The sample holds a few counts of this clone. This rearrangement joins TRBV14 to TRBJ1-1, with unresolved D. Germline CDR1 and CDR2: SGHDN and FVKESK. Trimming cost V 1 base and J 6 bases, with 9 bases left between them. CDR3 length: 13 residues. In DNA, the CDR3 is TGTGCCAGCAGCCAAGCCCAACGAGCTGAAGCTTTCTTT. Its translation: CASSQAQRAEAFF.

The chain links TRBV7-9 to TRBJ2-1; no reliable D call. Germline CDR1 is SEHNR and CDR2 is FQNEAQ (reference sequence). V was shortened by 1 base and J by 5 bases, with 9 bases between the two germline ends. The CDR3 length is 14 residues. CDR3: CASSLDLGDNEQFF. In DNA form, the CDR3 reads TGTGCCAGCAGCTTAGACCTAGGCGACAATGAGCAGTTCTTC.

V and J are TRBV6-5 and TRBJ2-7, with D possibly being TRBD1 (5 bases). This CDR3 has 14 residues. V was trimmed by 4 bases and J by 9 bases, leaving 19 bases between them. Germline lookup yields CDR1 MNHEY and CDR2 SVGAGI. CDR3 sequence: CASSSDSGLGVQYF. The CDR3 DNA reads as TGTGCCAGCAGTTCCGACAGTGGGCTCGGTGTGCAGTACTTC.

The DNA for the CDR3 is TGTGCCAGCAGTTACCCCGGGACTAGCGGACATACGCAGTATTTT. Translation: CASSYPGTSGHTQYF. The chain recombines TRBV6-5 with TRBJ2-3; TRBD2 agrees at 11 bases. V lost 2 bases and J lost 7; bases outside the gene matches: 5. Germline V gene lookup returns CDR1 MNHEY and CDR2 SVGAGI. The CDR3 consists of 15 residues.

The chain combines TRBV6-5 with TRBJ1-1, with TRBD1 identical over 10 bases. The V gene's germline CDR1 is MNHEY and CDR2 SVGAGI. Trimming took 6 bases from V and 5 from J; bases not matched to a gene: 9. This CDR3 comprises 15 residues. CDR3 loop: CASRPETGGGTEAFF. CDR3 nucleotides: TGTGCCAGCAGACCAGAGACAGGGGGCGGGACTGAAGCTTTCTTT.

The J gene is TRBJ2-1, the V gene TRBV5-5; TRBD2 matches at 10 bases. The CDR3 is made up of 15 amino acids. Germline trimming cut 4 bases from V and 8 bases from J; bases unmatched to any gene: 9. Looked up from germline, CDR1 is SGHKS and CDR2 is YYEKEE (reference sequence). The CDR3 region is CASSAVLAGDYEQFF. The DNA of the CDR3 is TGTGCCAGCAGCGCGGTTCTAGCGGGAGACTATGAGCAGTTCTTC.

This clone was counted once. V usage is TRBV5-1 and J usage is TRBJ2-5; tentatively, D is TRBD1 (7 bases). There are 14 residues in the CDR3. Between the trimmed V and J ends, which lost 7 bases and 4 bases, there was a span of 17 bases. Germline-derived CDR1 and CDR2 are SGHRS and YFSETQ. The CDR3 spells CASFSGRGAETQYF. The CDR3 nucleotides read TGCGCCAGCTTCTCCGGCAGGGGGGCAGAGACCCAGTACTTC.

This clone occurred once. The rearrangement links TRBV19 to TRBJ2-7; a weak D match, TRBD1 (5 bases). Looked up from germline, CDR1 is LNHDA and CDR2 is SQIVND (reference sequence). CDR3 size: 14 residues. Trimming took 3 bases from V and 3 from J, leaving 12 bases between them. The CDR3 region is CASSMARADYEQYF. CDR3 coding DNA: TGTGCCAGTAGTATGGCCAGGGCCGACTACGAGCAGTACTTC.

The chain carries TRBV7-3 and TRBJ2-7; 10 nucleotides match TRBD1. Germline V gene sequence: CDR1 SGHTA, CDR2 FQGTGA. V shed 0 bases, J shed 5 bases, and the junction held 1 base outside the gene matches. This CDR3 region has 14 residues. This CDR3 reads CASSLTGTGDEQYF. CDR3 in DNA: TGTGCCAGCAGCTTAACAGGGACAGGGGACGAGCAGTACTTC.

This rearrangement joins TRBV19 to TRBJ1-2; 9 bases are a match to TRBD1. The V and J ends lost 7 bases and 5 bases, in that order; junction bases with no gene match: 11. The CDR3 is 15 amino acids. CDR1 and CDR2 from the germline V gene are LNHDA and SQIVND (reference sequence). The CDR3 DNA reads TGTGCCAGTATCACCCGGGACAGGGCAACGTATGGCTACACCTTC. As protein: CASITRDRATYGYTF.

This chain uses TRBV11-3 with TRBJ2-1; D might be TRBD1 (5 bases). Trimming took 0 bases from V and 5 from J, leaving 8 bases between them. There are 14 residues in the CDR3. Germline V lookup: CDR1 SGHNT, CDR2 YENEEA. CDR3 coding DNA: TGTGCCAGCAGCTTAGAACAGGTGAACAATGAGCAGTTCTTC. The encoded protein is CASSLEQVNNEQFF.

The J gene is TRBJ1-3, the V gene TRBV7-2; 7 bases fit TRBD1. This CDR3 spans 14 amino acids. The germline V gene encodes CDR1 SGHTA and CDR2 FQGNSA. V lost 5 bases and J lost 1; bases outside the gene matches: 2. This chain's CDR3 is CASSATGSGNTIYF. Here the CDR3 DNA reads TGTGCCAGCAGCGCGACAGGGTCTGGAAACACCATATATTTT.

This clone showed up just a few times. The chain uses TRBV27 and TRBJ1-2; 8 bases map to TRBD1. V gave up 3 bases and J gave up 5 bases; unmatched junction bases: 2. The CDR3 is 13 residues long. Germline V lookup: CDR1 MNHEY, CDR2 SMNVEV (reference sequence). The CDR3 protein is CASSLGQEYGYTF. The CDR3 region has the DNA TGTGCCAGCAGTTTGGGACAGGAGTATGGCTACACCTTC.

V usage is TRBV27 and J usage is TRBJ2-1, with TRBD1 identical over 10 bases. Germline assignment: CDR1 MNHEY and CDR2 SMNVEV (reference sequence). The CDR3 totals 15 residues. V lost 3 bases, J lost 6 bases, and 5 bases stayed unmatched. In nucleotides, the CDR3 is TGTGCCAGCAGTTTGGGGACAGGGGCGGCCAATGAGCAGTTCTTC. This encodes CASSLGTGAANEQFF.